A single sample gave rise to the 15 T cell receptor beta chains below, sequenced in a study of blood T cell repertoires in COVID-19. Profiling relied on immunoSEQ multiplex PCR, and the TCRdb table lists in-frame clones only, not all of them. There are roughly 250,000 clones in the sample; 87% occur only once, and approximately 2.2% lies in the top ten. Sequenced input: peripheral blood. These receptors were collected from a woman aged 45-65 years with acute or convalescent COVID-19.

The V and J genes are TRBV28 and TRBJ2-7, with 8 positions matching TRBD2. Trimming took 5 bases from V and 2 from J; bases not matched to a gene: 8. The CDR3 is 15 residues long. Per germline, CDR1 MDHEN and CDR2 SYDVKM. The CDR3 reads CASSLLDGRAYEQYF. CDR3 DNA: TGTGCCAGCAGTCTTCTGGACGGGAGGGCCTACGAGCAGTACTTC.

This clone has a single count. This chain joins TRBV5-1 and TRBJ2-5, with 10 bases that match TRBD2. The CDR3 length is 16 residues. CDR1 is SGHRS and CDR2 is YFSETQ in the germline V gene. V gave up 4 bases and J gave up 1 base; unmatched junction bases: 7. CDR3 sequence: CASSVYLAGAQETQYF. CDR3 bases: TGCGCCAGCAGCGTTTATCTAGCGGGGGCCCAAGAGACCCAGTACTTC. The whole variable domain, filled in from reference TRBV5-1 and TRBJ2-5, reads KAGVTQTPRYLIKTRGQQVTLSCSPISGHRSVSWYQQTPGQGLQFLFEYFSETQRNKGNFPGRFSGRQFSNSRSEMNVSTLELGDSALYLCASSVYLAGAQETQYFGPGTRLLVL.

This clone has only a few counts. V and J are TRBV19 and TRBJ2-7, with TRBD1 matching 8 bases. Germline loops: CDR1 LNHDA, CDR2 SQIVND (reference sequence). The CDR3 spans 14 residues. J was trimmed by 3 bases and V by 5 bases; bases with no gene match: 6. The CDR3 region is CASSPGQVVYEQYF. The CDR3 nucleotides are TGTGCCAGTAGTCCGGGACAGGTGGTCTACGAGCAGTACTTC.

The chain joins TRBV28 to TRBJ1-4; TRBD1 aligns across 8 bases. The CDR3 consists of 14 residues. Germline V gene lookup returns CDR1 MDHEN and CDR2 SYDVKM. V lost 3 bases to trimming and J lost 5 bases; unmatched junction nucleotides: 2. The CDR3, as DNA: TGTGCCAGCAGTTTGCAGGGGGCAAATGAAAAACTGTTTTTT. Translated: CASSLQGANEKLFF.

This clone was detected only once. The chain combines TRBV18 with TRBJ1-6; TRBD1 matches at 9 bases. V shed 3 bases, J shed 6 bases, and the junction held 3 bases outside the gene matches. CDR1 KGHSH and CDR2 LQKENI come from the germline V gene. The CDR3 is 15 amino acids. The CDR3 sequence: CASSPRQGGNSPLHF. The CDR3 DNA is TGTGCCAGCTCACCGAGACAGGGGGGTAATTCACCCCTCCACTTT.

The rearrangement joins TRBV27 to TRBJ2-1; 8 bases fit TRBD2. The CDR3 is 15 amino acids. V gave up 11 bases and J gave up 0 bases; unmatched junction bases: 9. Germline V gene sequence: CDR1 MNHEY, CDR2 SMNVEV (reference sequence). This CDR3 is CAGGGREVSYNEQFF. The CDR3, as DNA: TGTGCCGGGGGTGGGCGGGAGGTCTCCTACAATGAGCAGTTCTTC.

J is TRBJ2-1 and V is TRBV7-3, with D tentatively TRBD2 (5 bases). The germline V and J ends were trimmed by 5 bases and 5 bases, with 16 bases remaining between them. CDR3 length: 15 residues. Germline V gives CDR1 SGHTA, CDR2 FQGTGA. Here the CDR3 reads CASSLLRSANNEQFF. In nucleotides, the CDR3 is TGTGCCAGCAGCCTCTTACGTAGCGCCAACAATGAGCAGTTCTTC.

The rearrangement uses TRBV15 and TRBJ1-3, with a possible D match to TRBD1 (5 bases). Germline lookup yields CDR1 LNHNV and CDR2 YYDKDF (reference sequence). The germline V and J ends were trimmed by 1 base and 2 bases, with 6 bases remaining between them. The CDR3 contains 14 residues. The CDR3 DNA reads as TGTGCCACCAGCAGAGCAGGGACTGGAAACACCATATATTTT. Amino acids: CATSRAGTGNTIYF.

This clone was seen only once. The chain has TRBV18 and TRBJ2-5, with 15 nucleotides matching TRBD2. V gave up 2 bases and J gave up 4 bases; unmatched junction bases: 8. The V gene's germline CDR1 is KGHSH and CDR2 LQKENI. This CDR3 has 18 residues. CDR3 in DNA: TGTGCCAGCTCACCAAGGACTAGCGGGAGGGCCGGCGGAGAGACCCAGTACTTC. It specifies CASSPRTSGRAGGETQYF. Looking up the rest from reference TRBV18 and TRBJ2-5 gives the full variable domain: NAGVMQNPRHLVRRRGQEARLRCSPMKGHSHVYWYRQLPEEGLKFMVYLQKENIIDESGMPKERFSAEFPKEGPSILRIQQVVRGDSAAYFCASSPRTSGRAGGETQYFGPGTRLLVL.

The genes are TRBV5-1 and TRBJ1-1, with 8 bases aligning to TRBD1. The junction had 9 bases not matched to a gene; V was cut back by 6 bases and J by 2 bases. The germline gives CDR1 SGHRS, CDR2 YFSETQ. The CDR3 runs to 15 residues. The CDR3 DNA is TGCGCCAGCAACCCTCGGGGACAGGTCAACACTGAAGCTTTCTTT. Translation: CASNPRGQVNTEAFF. The full variable domain, with the rest looked up from reference TRBV5-1 and TRBJ1-1, is KAGVTQTPRYLIKTRGQQVTLSCSPISGHRSVSWYQQTPGQGLQFLFEYFSETQRNKGNFPGRFSGRQFSNSRSEMNVSTLELGDSALYLCASNPRGQVNTEAFFGQGTRLTVV.

The chain recombines TRBV5-1 with TRBJ2-5, with D maybe TRBD2 (5 bases). This CDR3 is 15 amino acids long. Per the germline V gene, CDR1 is SGHRS and CDR2 is YFSETQ. V lost 0 bases, J lost 2 bases, and 11 bases lay in between. For the CDR3, the DNA is TGCGCCAGCAGCTTGGCCCTGGACTTTCAAGAGACCCAGTACTTC. This encodes CASSLALDFQETQYF.

V usage is TRBV19 and J usage is TRBJ2-4; 10 bases match TRBD2. V shed 6 bases and J 7 bases; nucleotides not matched to a gene: 6. Per the germline V gene, CDR1 is LNHDA and CDR2 is SQIVND (reference sequence). This CDR3 is 14 amino acids long. CDR3 bases: TGTGCCAGTAGCCAACTAGCGGGATTGAACATTCAGTACTTC. It yields the protein CASSQLAGLNIQYF. The whole variable domain, remainder taken from reference TRBV19 and TRBJ2-4, is DGGITQSPKYLFRKEGQNVTLSCEQNLNHDAMYWYRQDPGQGLRLIYYSQIVNDFQKGDIAEGYSVSREKKESFPLTVTSAQKNPTAFYLCASSQLAGLNIQYFGAGTRLSVL.

Only a few counts were recorded for this clone. The rearrangement uses TRBV4-3 and TRBJ2-7, with TRBD2 identical over 7 bases. Germline V CDR1 and CDR2: LGHNA, YSLEER. The CDR3 loop spans 18 amino acids. Trimming cost V 1 base and J 9 bases; bases outside gene matches: 21. CDR3 protein: CASSQVLWPLAEAVRQYF. The CDR3, as DNA: TGCGCCAGCAGCCAAGTTCTCTGGCCCCTAGCGGAGGCAGTTCGGCAGTACTTC.

V is TRBV27 and J is TRBJ2-1; TRBD2 matches 10 bases. V lost 5 bases to trimming and J lost 2 bases; unmatched junction nucleotides: 3. From germline, CDR1 is MNHEY and CDR2 SMNVEV (reference sequence). The CDR3 has 15 residues. The CDR3 sequence is CASSPGLAAYNEQFF. Written as DNA, the CDR3 is TGTGCCAGCAGTCCAGGACTAGCGGCCTACAATGAGCAGTTCTTC.

The rearrangement links TRBV7-3 to TRBJ2-2; tentative D call: TRBD2 (5 bases). This CDR3 has 15 amino acids. The germline gives CDR1 SGHTA, CDR2 FQGTGA. Trimming took 4 bases from V and 3 from J, leaving 12 bases between them. In DNA, the CDR3 is TGTGCCAGCAGCTCAACCCAGGACTACACCGGGGAGCTGTTTTTT. This encodes CASSSTQDYTGELFF.